The 30 T cell receptor beta chains below were found in one sample sequenced in a study of T cell responses to AZD1222 COVID-19 vaccine. Repertoires were generated with immunoSEQ multiplex PCR, while TCRdb's copy carries only in-frame clones and drops some. The table has some 150,000 clones, around 86% seen once. The sequences come from peripheral blood, collected 28 days after the second AZD1222 dose. Every receptor here comes from an adult who received the AZD1222 COVID-19 vaccine.

The rearrangement uses TRBV5-1 and TRBJ1-4, with D perhaps TRBD1 (6 bases). The CDR3 runs 16 residues. CDR1 SGHRS and CDR2 YFSETQ come from the germline V gene. V lost 4 bases, J lost 4 bases, and 17 bases lay in between. CDR3: CASSQTGRGVNEKLFF. The DNA for the CDR3 is TGCGCCAGCAGCCAAACAGGGCGGGGTGTTAATGAAAAACTGTTTTTT.

This chain uses TRBV6-5 with TRBJ2-7, with unresolved D. V was cut by 2 bases and J by 11 bases, with 10 bases left in between. Per the germline V gene, CDR1 is MNHEY and CDR2 is SVGAGI. The CDR3 is made up of 11 amino acids. This CDR3 is CASSYGVSEYF. CDR3 coding DNA: TGTGCCAGCAGTTACGGCGTCAGCGAGTACTTC.

The V and J genes are TRBV3-1 (or the pseudogene TRBV3-2) and TRBJ2-1; no clear D gene. Germline values: CDR1 LGHDT, CDR2 YNNKEL (reference sequence). The CDR3 consists of 13 residues. V was pared by 5 bases and J by 6 bases, with 11 bases between. CDR3 in amino acids: CASSNLIRNEQFF. In nucleotides, the CDR3 is TGTGCCAGCAGCAATTTGATCCGCAATGAGCAGTTCTTC.

This clone was seen a handful of times. An end of the junction does not agree with germline; a read error may underlie this. The chain recombines TRBV4-2 with TRBJ2-5; 7 bases map to TRBD2. The CDR3 has 17 residues. CDR1 and CDR2 from the germline V gene are LGHNA and YNFKEQ. The CDR3 loop reads CASSQGAGLDYQKTQYF. The CDR3 DNA sequence: TGTGCCAGCAGCCAAGGAGCGGGGTTGGATTACCAAAAGACCCAGTACTTC.

The chain joins TRBV2 to TRBJ1-2; TRBD1 agrees at 7 bases. Unmatched junction bases numbered 15, after V lost 4 bases and J lost 1 base. Germline V gene lookup returns CDR1 SNHLY and CDR2 FYNNEI. This CDR3 region has 18 residues. CDR3 sequence: CASSGRGKGQSINYGYTF. Written as DNA, the CDR3 is TGTGCCAGCAGTGGGCGGGGAAAGGGACAGTCTATTAACTATGGCTACACCTTC.

This rearrangement joins TRBV24-1 to TRBJ2-7; 9 bases map to TRBD1. Per germline, CDR1 KGHDR and CDR2 SFDVKD. V shed 4 bases, J shed 4 bases, and the junction held 7 bases outside the gene matches. There are 15 residues in the CDR3. CDR3: CATSDSGQGRYEQYF. The CDR3 bases are TGTGCCACCAGTGACTCGGGACAGGGTCGATACGAGCAGTACTTC.

This clone was seen just once. The V call is TRBV7-2, the J call TRBJ2-3, with 12 bases identical to TRBD2. The CDR3 consists of 16 residues. Losses at the gene ends were 5 bases for V and 6 bases for J; bases not matched to a gene: 9. CDR1 SGHTA and CDR2 FQGNSA come from the germline V gene. The CDR3 sequence is CASSRKTSGSADTQYF. CDR3 bases: TGTGCCAGCAGCAGAAAGACTAGCGGGAGTGCGGATACGCAGTATTTT.

The gene calls are TRBV7-9 and TRBJ2-1; the D gene is possibly TRBD1 (6 bases). V shed 9 bases and J shed 0 bases, with 12 bases lying between them. From germline, CDR1 is SEHNR and CDR2 FQNEAQ (reference sequence). The CDR3 contains 14 residues. The CDR3 DNA sequence: TGTGCCAGTCGAGGACAGAACTCCTACAATGAGCAGTTCTTC. This encodes CASRGQNSYNEQFF.

The rearrangement links TRBV20-1 to TRBJ2-1; 7 nucleotides agree with TRBD1. This CDR3 has 17 residues. Trimming took 3 bases from V and 2 from J; bases not matched to a gene: 13. Germline loops: CDR1 DFQATT, CDR2 SNEGSKA (reference sequence). CDR3 amino acids: CSASRRGYDGPYNEQFF. The CDR3 DNA sequence: TGCAGTGCTAGTCGCAGGGGGTATGATGGACCCTACAATGAGCAGTTCTTC.

This sequence joins TRBV14 and TRBJ2-1; D ambiguous. In germline, CDR1 is SGHDN, CDR2 FVKESK. V was cut by 4 bases and J by 0 bases, with 10 bases left in between. The CDR3 runs to 15 residues. The CDR3: CASSPRLSSYNEQFF. The DNA of the CDR3 is TGTGCCAGCAGCCCTCGGCTGAGCTCCTACAATGAGCAGTTCTTC.

This chain connects TRBV7-2 to TRBJ1-4; maybe TRBD1 (5 bases). In germline, CDR1 is SGHTA, CDR2 FQGNSA. The germline V and J ends were trimmed by 5 bases and 0 bases, with 10 bases remaining between them. The CDR3 is made up of 15 amino acids. CDR3 amino acids: CASSLRQTTNEKLFF. In DNA form, the CDR3 reads TGTGCCAGCAGCCTCCGACAGACAACTAATGAAAAACTGTTTTTT.

The V gene is TRBV5-4, the J gene TRBJ1-3; D uncertain. Per germline, CDR1 SGHNT and CDR2 YYREEE (reference sequence). The V and J ends lost 1 base and 0 bases respectively, with 5 bases between them. This CDR3 has 14 amino acids. The CDR3 loop reads CASSLRGSGNTIYF. The CDR3 DNA is TGTGCCAGCAGCTTGCGGGGCTCTGGAAACACCATATATTTT.

In this sample, this clone turned up once. This sequence joins TRBV3-1 (or the pseudogene TRBV3-2) and TRBJ2-7; tentatively, D is TRBD2 (6 bases). This CDR3 comprises 16 residues. CDR1 is LGHDT, CDR2 YNNKEL, per germline (reference sequence). V lost 1 base and J 2 bases, leaving 15 bases between the germline ends. The CDR3 DNA sequence: TGTGCCAGCAGCCAAGGTTTTGCGGGACCCGCCTACGAGCAGTACTTC. This gives the protein CASSQGFAGPAYEQYF.

This chain connects TRBV11-3 to TRBJ2-2; D is undetermined. The CDR3 consists of 13 residues. V lost 2 bases, J lost 8 bases, and 9 bases lay in between. CDR1 and CDR2 (germline): SGHNT, YENEEA. In DNA form, the CDR3 reads TGTGCCAGCAGCTTATTCCGTACTGGGGAGCTGTTTTTT. Encoded protein: CASSLFRTGELFF. The full variable domain, rest sourced from reference TRBV11-3 and TRBJ2-2, is EAGVVQSPRYKIIEKKQPVAFWCNPISGHNTLYWYLQNLGQGPELLIRYENEEAVDDSQLPKDRFSAERLKGVDSTLKIQPAELGDSAVYLCASSLFRTGELFFGEGSRLTVL.

This rearrangement joins TRBV7-2 to TRBJ1-5; 7 bases are a match to TRBD1. The CDR3 loop spans 14 amino acids. Germline V gives CDR1 SGHTA, CDR2 FQGNSA. Trimming at V came to 5 bases and at J to 5 bases, leaving 6 bases not matched to a gene. CDR3 coding DNA: TGTGCCAGCAGCACCAACAGGGGCGATCAGCCCCAGCATTTT. Translation gives CASSTNRGDQPQHF.

The CDR3 loop reads CASSIRLDRGWEKLFF. In DNA form, the CDR3 reads TGTGCCAGCAGCATACGCCTGGACAGGGGGTGGGAAAAACTGTTTTTT. This chain connects TRBV7-9 to TRBJ1-4, with 10 bases identical to TRBD1. The CDR3 runs 16 residues. Per the germline V gene, CDR1 is SEHNR and CDR2 is FQNEAQ (reference sequence). V dropped 5 bases and J dropped 8; count of bases not matched to a gene: 11.

The chain combines TRBV28 with TRBJ1-2; D uncertain. V dropped 7 bases and J dropped 1 base, with 16 bases sitting between them. The CDR3 is 15 residues long. Looked up from germline, CDR1 is MDHEN and CDR2 is SYDVKM. The CDR3 nucleotides are TGTGCCAGCACCCCCGGCGGCAGCCTTAACTATGGCTACACCTTC. Residues: CASTPGGSLNYGYTF.

V usage is TRBV7-1 and J usage is TRBJ2-6; a possible D gene is TRBD2 (6 bases). TRBV7-1 is given ORF status, its function remaining uncertain. The V and J ends lost 1 base and 0 bases respectively, with 31 bases between them. The CDR3 length is 24 residues. The CDR3 reads CASSSGTDITLGVRDYSGANVLTF. The CDR3 DNA follows: TGTGCCAGCAGCTCAGGGACCGACATTACTCTTGGGGTGCGGGATTACTCTGGGGCCAACGTCCTGACTTTC.

The genes are TRBV3-1 (or the pseudogene TRBV3-2) and TRBJ2-7, with TRBD1 matching over 9 bases. CDR3 length equals 21 residues. The junction had 23 bases not matched to a gene; V was cut back by 0 bases and J by 5 bases. Germline loops: CDR1 LGHDT, CDR2 YNNKEL (reference sequence). The CDR3 sequence is CASSQDPRMAQTGTGYHEQYF. The CDR3, as DNA: TGTGCCAGCAGCCAAGATCCAAGGATGGCTCAGACCGGGACAGGGTACCACGAGCAGTACTTC.

The V call is TRBV2, the J call TRBJ2-3; no reliable D call. The CDR3 loop spans 11 amino acids. V was pared by 4 bases and J by 9 bases, with 8 bases between. CDR1 is SNHLY and CDR2 is FYNNEI in the germline V gene. CDR3 in DNA: TGTGCCAGCAGTGTAGACTCAACGCAGTATTTT. This gives the protein CASSVDSTQYF.

The V gene is TRBV25-1, the J gene TRBJ2-7; unclear D gene. Trimming removed 6 bases from V and 3 bases from J, with 9 bases in between. This CDR3 comprises 12 residues. Germline V CDR1 and CDR2: MGHDK, SYGVNS. The CDR3 is CASSLTFYEQYF. CDR3 bases: TGTGCCAGCAGCCTCACCTTCTACGAGCAGTACTTC.

This clone was seen only once. The V and J genes are TRBV7-2 and TRBJ2-5, with D possibly TRBD1 on 6 matching bases. Germline V gene data show CDR1 as SGHTA and CDR2 as FQGNSA. V was pared by 6 bases and J by 5 bases, with 16 bases between. This CDR3 region has 14 residues. The CDR3 loop reads CASSPTGSRETQYF. The CDR3 region has the DNA TGTGCCAGCAGTCCTACAGGGTCCCGCGAGACCCAGTACTTC.

This chain joins TRBV7-9 and TRBJ2-1; the D gene is possibly TRBD2 (5 bases). Trimming left V 1 base short and J 1 base short, with 17 bases between. Germline CDR1 and CDR2: SEHNR and FQNEAQ (reference sequence). The CDR3 runs 18 residues. CDR3 sequence (DNA): TGTGCCAGCAGCTTAGGGATTTACGGGAATTGGTCCTACAATGAGCAGTTCTTC. This codes for CASSLGIYGNWSYNEQFF.

The chain is built from TRBV6-1 and TRBJ1-2; no reliable D call. From germline, CDR1 is MNHNS and CDR2 SASEGT. This CDR3 has 14 residues. With 3 bases removed from V and 8 bases from J, the gap between germline ends came to 16 bases. The CDR3 loop reads CASSESVGVRGYTF. Here the CDR3 DNA reads TGTGCCAGCAGTGAGTCGGTGGGAGTTAGGGGCTACACCTTC.

This clone appeared a single time. The chain links TRBV19 to TRBJ1-6; tentatively, D is TRBD1 (6 bases). Trimming took 2 bases from V and 0 from J, leaving 17 bases between them. CDR3 size: 19 residues. Germline CDR1 reads LNHDA; CDR2 reads SQIVND (reference sequence). CDR3 protein: CASSIQGPRGRSYNSPLHF. CDR3 nucleotide sequence: TGTGCCAGTAGTATACAGGGACCCCGGGGGCGCTCCTATAATTCACCCCTCCACTTT.

There are a few counts of this clone. The V call is TRBV6-5, the J call TRBJ2-7, with 10 positions matching TRBD1. Trimming cost V 6 bases and J 7 bases; bases outside gene matches: 6. Germline CDR1 is MNHEY and CDR2 is SVGAGI. This CDR3 is 13 amino acids long. The CDR3 region has the DNA TGTGCCAGCAGATACGGACAGGGGGGTGAGCAGTACTTC. Its protein product is CASRYGQGGEQYF.

The genes are TRBV18 and TRBJ2-7; 8 bases fit TRBD1. J lost 3 bases, V lost 5 bases, and 6 bases had no gene match. The CDR3 runs to 14 residues. Germline V CDR1 and CDR2: KGHSH, LQKENI. The CDR3 region is CASSTTGGNYEQYF. The CDR3 DNA reads as TGTGCCAGCTCAACAACAGGGGGTAACTACGAGCAGTACTTC. The variable domain in full, completed from reference TRBV18 and TRBJ2-7, reads NAGVMQNPRHLVRRRGQEARLRCSPMKGHSHVYWYRQLPEEGLKFMVYLQKENIIDESGMPKERFSAEFPKEGPSILRIQQVVRGDSAAYFCASSTTGGNYEQYFGPGTRLTVT.

This clone came up once. CDR3 region: CASSSLGANTGELFF. The CDR3, as DNA: TGTGCCAGCAGCTCGTTAGGGGCGAACACCGGGGAGCTGTTTTTT. V is TRBV7-3 and J is TRBJ2-2, with D perhaps matching TRBD1 (5 bases). V lost 4 bases to trimming and J lost 0 bases, with 9 bases between them. The CDR3 sequence is 15 residues long. Germline V gene lookup returns CDR1 SGHTA and CDR2 FQGTGA.

This clone has only a few counts. This chain connects TRBV2 to TRBJ1-4, with TRBD1 identical over 10 bases. The germline CDR1 and CDR2 sequences are SNHLY and FYNNEI. There are 14 residues in the CDR3. V gave up 4 bases and J gave up 8 bases; unmatched junction bases: 4. Here the CDR3 reads CASSGTGGREKLFF. DNA for the CDR3: TGTGCCAGCAGTGGGACAGGGGGGCGAGAAAAACTGTTTTTT.

The genes are TRBV23-1 and TRBJ1-5; D call uncertain. TRBV23-1 is an open reading frame whose function is uncertain. The germline V and J ends were trimmed by 3 bases and 6 bases, with 18 bases remaining between them. The CDR3 runs to 16 residues. The CDR3 nucleotides are TGCGCCAGCAGTCATGGTTCTGGGGTCGAGAGTCAGCCCCAGCATTTT. Protein product: CASSHGSGVESQPQHF.